The 28 T cell receptor beta chains listed next were all sequenced from one sample in a study of OX40 agonist ivuxolimab in advanced cancers. The method was the immunoSEQ multiplex PCR assay. Imported from immuneACCESS, the table was reduced by TCRdb to in-frame sequences with V and J called. These copies leave out some clones; in studies compared against another copy, an unresolved V gene accounts for under half, and the cause of the remainder is not known. The sample includes about 7,300 clones, with 75% to 90% observed a single time. In total, the top ten clones hold 73% of the sample. The specimen was CD4+ or CD8+ T cells sorted from blood, collected in a trial of the OX40 agonist ivuxolimab. These receptor sequences come from an adult with an advanced solid tumor such as melanoma, head and neck, liver or kidney cancer.

Details on this clone: The identical CDR3 is also encoded by other nucleotide sequences in the sample. The chain links TRBV6-1 to TRBJ1-6; the D is unclear. Germline V gene lookup returns CDR1 MNHNS and CDR2 SASEGT. The CDR3 sequence is 14 residues long. V lost 5 bases, J lost 7 bases, and 12 bases lay in between. The chain's CDR3 is CASSWGKENSPLHF. The CDR3 coding sequence is TGTGCCAGCAGTTGGGGAAAGGAGAATTCACCCCTCCACTTT.

The genes are TRBV6-1 and TRBJ2-7, with 10 bases aligning to TRBD1. This CDR3 region has 13 residues. V lost 4 bases to trimming and J lost 5 bases; unmatched junction nucleotides: 2. In germline, CDR1 is MNHNS, CDR2 SASEGT. The CDR3 loop is CASSGQGAHEQYF. Written as DNA, the CDR3 is TGTGCCAGCAGTGGACAGGGGGCCCACGAGCAGTACTTC.

This chain joins TRBV10-3 and TRBJ1-6; D is ambiguous. Germline CDR1 ENHRY, CDR2 SYGVKD. The CDR3 contains 16 residues. Trimming took 4 bases from V and 0 from J, leaving 10 bases between them. CDR3 in amino acids: CAISGGDNSYNSPLHF. The CDR3 DNA sequence: TGTGCCATCAGTGGAGGAGACAACTCCTATAATTCACCCCTCCACTTT.

The chain uses TRBV7-9 and TRBJ2-3; D not resolved. CDR3 length: 13 amino acids. V was trimmed by 7 bases and J by 2 bases, leaving 10 bases between them. Germline CDR1 reads SEHNR; CDR2 reads FQNEAQ (reference sequence). CDR3 residues: CASTPYNTDTQYF. CDR3 coding DNA: TGTGCCAGCACCCCCTACAACACAGATACGCAGTATTTT.

The chain employs TRBV11-1 and TRBJ2-3, with unresolved D. The V end lost 2 bases, the J end lost 5 bases, and 11 bases lay between the germline ends. The CDR3 is 14 residues long. Germline V gene sequence: CDR1 SGHAT, CDR2 FQDESV (reference sequence). The DNA of the CDR3 is TGTGCCAGCAGCTTAAATTTGGGCTTAGATACGCAGTATTTT. The encoded protein is CASSLNLGLDTQYF.

This chain connects TRBV19 to TRBJ1-5; no clear D. This CDR3 has 12 residues. Germline V gene sequence: CDR1 LNHDA, CDR2 SQIVND (reference sequence). V lost 11 bases, J lost 4 bases, and 12 bases lay in between. The CDR3 DNA reads as TGTGCCGCAGGTTTGGGTAATCAGCCCCAGCATTTT. Translation: CAAGLGNQPQHF. The variable domain in full, with the rest retrieved from reference TRBV19 and TRBJ1-5, is DGGITQSPKYLFRKEGQNVTLSCEQNLNHDAMYWYRQDPGQGLRLIYYSQIVNDFQKGDIAEGYSVSREKKESFPLTVTSAQKNPTAFYLCAAGLGNQPQHFGDGTRLSIL.

The chain recombines TRBV11-2 with TRBJ1-1; TRBD1 agrees at 8 bases. Germline V gene lookup returns CDR1 SGHAT and CDR2 FQNNGV. The CDR3 covers 12 residues. The V gene end was trimmed by 4 bases and the J gene end by 6 bases; junction bases not matched to a gene: 1. DNA for the CDR3: TGTGCCAGCAGCTCGACAGGGGCTGAAGCTTTCTTT. It is translated as CASSSTGAEAFF.

This sequence joins TRBV6-5 and TRBJ2-1; D is undetermined. Germline V gene sequence: CDR1 MNHEY, CDR2 SVGAGI. V was shortened by 2 bases and J by 8 bases, with 13 bases between the two germline ends. This CDR3 contains 14 residues. The CDR3 nucleotides are TGTGCCAGCAGTTACCAAAAAAGGGTAGATGAGCAGTTCTTC. As protein: CASSYQKRVDEQFF.

The chain is built from TRBV7-9 and TRBJ2-5; 8 bases line up with TRBD1. With V trimmed by 5 bases and J by 0 bases, 2 bases remained unmatched. The CDR3 spans 14 residues. Germline CDR1 and CDR2: SEHNR and FQNEAQ (reference sequence). Written as DNA, the CDR3 is TGTGCCAGCAGCCGGACAGGGTACCAAGAGACCCAGTACTTC. This sequence encodes CASSRTGYQETQYF.

The V and J genes are TRBV9 and TRBJ2-2; D is unresolved. Germline CDR1 and CDR2: SGDLS and YYNGEE. This CDR3 has 12 residues. V lost 5 bases, J lost 5 bases, and 7 bases lay in between. In DNA, the CDR3 is TGTGCCAGCAGTTCTGGGACCGGGGAGCTGTTTTTT. Translating it yields CASSSGTGELFF.

The V and J genes are TRBV4-1 and TRBJ2-7; D call uncertain. The germline gives CDR1 MGHRA, CDR2 YSYEKL. The V end was cut by 1 base, the J end by 0 bases, with 13 bases between. The CDR3 totals 16 residues. The CDR3 sequence is CASSQVMNARSYEQYF. DNA for the CDR3: TGCGCCAGCAGCCAAGTAATGAACGCACGCTCCTACGAGCAGTACTTC.

The chain recombines TRBV5-4 with TRBJ1-2; TRBD1 matches at 7 bases. Germline V lookup: CDR1 SGHNT, CDR2 YYREEE (reference sequence). The CDR3 totals 15 residues. Trimming at V came to 3 bases and at J to 4 bases, leaving 9 bases not matched to a gene. The DNA for the CDR3 is TGTGCCAGCAGCTCAGGGGGAGGGGGGACCTATGGCTACACCTTC. This sequence encodes CASSSGGGGTYGYTF.

This chain joins TRBV29-1 and TRBJ1-1; the match to TRBD1 covers 9 bases. J lost 1 base, V lost 5 bases, and 5 bases had no gene match. The CDR3 covers 14 residues. Per the germline V gene, CDR1 is SQVTM and CDR2 is ANQGSEA. CDR3 nucleotides: TGCAGCGTTACGCTGGGACAGGGGAACACTGAAGCTTTCTTT. Translation gives CSVTLGQGNTEAFF.

In its sample, this clone was seen a few times. This sequence joins TRBV29-1 and TRBJ1-2; possibly TRBD1 for D (6 bases). The CDR3 contains 12 residues. Germline-derived CDR1 and CDR2 are SQVTM and ANQGSEA. Between the trimmed V and J ends, which lost 1 base and 4 bases, there was a span of 7 bases. The chain's CDR3 is CSVEADSYGYTF. In DNA form, the CDR3 reads TGCAGCGTTGAAGCGGACAGCTATGGCTACACCTTC. Variable domain in full (rest from reference TRBV29-1 and TRBJ1-2): SAVISQKPSRDICQRGTSLTIQCQVDSQVTMMFWYRQQPGQSLTLIATANQGSEATYESGFVIDKFPISRPNLTFSTLTVSNMSPEDSSIYLCSVEADSYGYTFGSGTRLTVV.

V is TRBV19 and J is TRBJ2-7; no firm D call. Trimming took 4 bases from V and 4 from J, leaving 11 bases between them. Per germline, CDR1 LNHDA and CDR2 SQIVND (reference sequence). This CDR3 is 13 amino acids long. The CDR3 here is CASSTSQSYEQYF. For the CDR3, the DNA is TGTGCCAGTAGTACTTCACAGAGTTACGAGCAGTACTTC. The variable domain in full, with the rest retrieved from reference TRBV19 and TRBJ2-7, is DGGITQSPKYLFRKEGQNVTLSCEQNLNHDAMYWYRQDPGQGLRLIYYSQIVNDFQKGDIAEGYSVSREKKESFPLTVTSAQKNPTAFYLCASSTSQSYEQYFGPGTRLTVT.

The chain couples TRBV7-2 to TRBJ1-1; 8 nucleotides line up with TRBD1. V dropped 5 bases and J dropped 4; count of bases not matched to a gene: 9. CDR1 is SGHTA, CDR2 FQGNSA, per germline. This CDR3 has 15 amino acids. The CDR3 DNA sequence: TGTGCCAGCAGCCGCCTGACAGGGGTAGGCACTGAAGCTTTCTTT. Its translation is CASSRLTGVGTEAFF.

This clone has just a few counts. This chain connects TRBV2 to TRBJ1-1; D ambiguous. The CDR3 contains 12 residues. Germline CDR1 is SNHLY and CDR2 is FYNNEI. V gave up 6 bases and J gave up 4 bases, with 9 bases separating them. In DNA, the CDR3 is TGTGCCAGCAGGTATAGCCGCACTGAAGCTTTCTTT. Protein: CASRYSRTEAFF.

This chain links TRBV11-2 with TRBJ2-1, with D perhaps matching TRBD1 or TRBD2 (6 bases each). Between the trimmed V and J ends, which lost 5 bases and 9 bases, there was a span of 17 bases. This CDR3 comprises 14 residues. Germline V gene sequence: CDR1 SGHAT, CDR2 FQNNGV. CDR3 sequence: CASSQLPRGGEQFF. CDR3 bases: TGTGCCAGCAGCCAACTCCCCAGGGGAGGTGAGCAGTTCTTC.

This chain links TRBV7-9 with TRBJ1-1; D is ambiguous. V was trimmed by 5 bases and J by 7 bases, leaving 11 bases between them. Germline CDR1 and CDR2: SEHNR and FQNEAQ (reference sequence). The CDR3 is 12 amino acids. CDR3 in DNA: TGTGCCAGCAGCGGTGGGTATGGTGAAGCTTTCTTT. It codes for CASSGGYGEAFF.

This clone was seen only a few times. The rearrangement joins TRBV29-1 to TRBJ2-7, with 9 nucleotides matching TRBD1. Germline CDR1 is SQVTM and CDR2 is ANQGSEA. V lost 2 bases and J lost 2; bases outside the gene matches: 7. The CDR3 covers 15 residues. CDR3 coding DNA: TGCAGCGTTGAACCTTCCGGACAGGGGACCTACGAGCAGTACTTC. Its protein is CSVEPSGQGTYEQYF.

This chain connects TRBV10-3 to TRBJ2-3, with D possibly matching TRBD2 (6 bases). The germline V gene encodes CDR1 ENHRY and CDR2 SYGVKD. There are 16 residues in the CDR3. Trimming removed 10 bases at V and 8 bases at J, with 28 bases between. The CDR3 coding sequence is TGTGCCACCGAGAAGGACTACCCCCCACGCGGTGGTACGCAGTATTTT. Translation: CATEKDYPPRGGTQYF.

The chain employs TRBV7-9 and TRBJ2-7; TRBD1 might be the D (6 bases). The V and J ends lost 5 bases and 0 bases respectively, with 14 bases between them. The CDR3 is made up of 15 amino acids. Germline V gene lookup returns CDR1 SEHNR and CDR2 FQNEAQ (reference sequence). The CDR3 loop is CASSRSRDISYEQYF. DNA for the CDR3: TGTGCCAGCAGCAGGAGCCGGGACATCTCCTACGAGCAGTACTTC.

V and J are TRBV30 and TRBJ1-4; tentative D call: TRBD1 (5 bases). V dropped 5 bases and J dropped 4 bases, with 11 bases sitting between them. Looked up from germline, CDR1 is GTSNPN and CDR2 is SVGIG (reference sequence). CDR3 length equals 13 residues. The CDR3 DNA reads as TGTGCCTGGGACGACAGCCTTAATGAAAAACTGTTTTTT. Translating gives CAWDDSLNEKLFF.

This chain links TRBV19 with TRBJ2-3, with 8 bases fitting TRBD2. CDR3 length: 15 amino acids. CDR1 and CDR2 from the germline V gene are LNHDA and SQIVND (reference sequence). Unmatched junction bases numbered 7, after V lost 7 bases and J lost 1 base. Written as DNA, the CDR3 is TGTGCCAGTAAGGACGGGGGGGGTGGCACAGATACGCAGTATTTT. Translated, it gives CASKDGGGGTDTQYF.

This chain joins TRBV28 and TRBJ2-7, with D unclear. V was shortened by 4 bases and J by 6 bases, with 16 bases between the two germline ends. CDR3 length: 14 amino acids. Per the germline V gene, CDR1 is MDHEN and CDR2 is SYDVKM. CDR3 nucleotides: TGTGCCAGCAGTTCCTCCCCAGTCCCAAGCGAGCAGTACTTC. It codes for CASSSSPVPSEQYF.

This rearrangement joins TRBV5-4 to TRBJ2-7; D might be TRBD1 or TRBD2, each matching 5 bases. The CDR3 covers 15 residues. Germline CDR1 reads SGHNT; CDR2 reads YYREEE (reference sequence). V was clipped by 0 bases and J by 2 bases, with 12 bases between them. The CDR3 loop is CASSLGYEGTYEQYF. The CDR3 DNA reads TGTGCCAGCAGCTTGGGTTATGAGGGGACCTACGAGCAGTACTTC.

V is TRBV7-6 and J is TRBJ2-3; the match to TRBD2 covers 12 bases. Trimming cost V 6 bases and J 0 bases; bases outside gene matches: 7. Germline CDR1 and CDR2: SGHVS and FNYEAQ. The CDR3 is made up of 17 amino acids. This chain's CDR3 is CASSSTGLAGSTDTQYF. The CDR3, as DNA: TGTGCCAGCAGTTCTACAGGACTAGCGGGAAGCACAGATACGCAGTATTTT.

This chain links TRBV9 with TRBJ1-2, with D perhaps matching TRBD1 (5 bases). The CDR3 has 15 amino acids. Germline V lookup: CDR1 SGDLS, CDR2 YYNGEE. The V and J ends lost 1 base and 8 bases respectively, with 18 bases between them. The CDR3 region is CASSVRDGGIWGYTF. The CDR3 nucleotides read TGTGCCAGCAGCGTAAGGGACGGAGGGATATGGGGCTACACCTTC.